This TCR beta chain originates from a study of neurological immune-mediated disorders. Study conclusions and caveats: The repertoires of 18 of 34 multiple sclerosis patients fell into one related-CDR3 cluster (a possible signature) under phylogenetic grouping. No sharing of CDR3 amino acid sequences was observed among expanded clones across subjects, suggesting private repertoires in all groups. The multiple sclerosis repertoire cluster was not associated with any clinical or MRI feature.

Remarks on this clonotype: Its antigen is as yet unknown.

The CDR3 contains 17 residues. CDR1 and CDR2 from the germline V gene are MNHEY and SVGAGI. Trimming cost V 11 bases and J 4 bases, with 29 bases left between them. It was by 5'RACE with 10-nucleotide random UMIs that the cDNA was made. TCRdb recomputed calls from the 5' RACE reads with MiXCR, one row per CDR3 protein. The sample shows about 71,000 distinct CDR3 sequences, roughly 4.3% of them seen only once. The receptor comes from a man aged 25-40 years with multiple sclerosis. The gene calls are TRBV6-5 and TRBJ1-1; D is possibly TRBD1 (6 bases). Specimen: PBMCs. The chain's CDR3 is CAGGLGGLVCLITEAFF. In nucleotides, the CDR3 is TGTGCCGGTGGGTTGGGGGGCCTCGTTTGTTTGATCACTGAAGCTTTCTTT.